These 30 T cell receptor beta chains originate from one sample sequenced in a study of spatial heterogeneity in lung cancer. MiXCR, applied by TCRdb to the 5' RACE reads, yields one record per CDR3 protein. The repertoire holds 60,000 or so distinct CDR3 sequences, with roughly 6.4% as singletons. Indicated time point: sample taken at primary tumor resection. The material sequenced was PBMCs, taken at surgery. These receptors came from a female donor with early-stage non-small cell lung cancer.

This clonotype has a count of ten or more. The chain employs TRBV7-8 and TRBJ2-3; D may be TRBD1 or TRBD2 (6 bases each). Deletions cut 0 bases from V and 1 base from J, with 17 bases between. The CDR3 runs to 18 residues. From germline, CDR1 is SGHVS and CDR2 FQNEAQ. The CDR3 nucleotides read TGTGCCAGCAGCTTAGCCTCTTGGGGGGCCGGCGGCACAGATACGCAGTATTTT. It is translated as CASSLASWGAGGTDTQYF. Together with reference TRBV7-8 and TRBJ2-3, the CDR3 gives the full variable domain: GAGVSQSPRYKVAKRGQDVALRCDPISGHVSLFWYQQALGQGPEFLTYFQNEAQLDKSGLPSDRFFAERPEGSVSTLKIQRTQQEDSAVYLCASSLASWGAGGTDTQYFGPGTRLTVL.

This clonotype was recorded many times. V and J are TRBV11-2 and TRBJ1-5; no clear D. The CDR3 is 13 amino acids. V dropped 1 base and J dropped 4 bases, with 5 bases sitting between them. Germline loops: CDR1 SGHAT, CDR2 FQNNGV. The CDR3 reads CASSLGLNQPQHF. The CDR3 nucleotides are TGTGCCAGCAGCTTAGGACTGAATCAGCCCCAGCATTTT.

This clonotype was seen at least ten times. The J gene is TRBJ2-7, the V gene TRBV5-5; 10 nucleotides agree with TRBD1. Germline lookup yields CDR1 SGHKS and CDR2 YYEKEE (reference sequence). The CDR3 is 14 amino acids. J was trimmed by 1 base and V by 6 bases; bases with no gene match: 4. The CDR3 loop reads CASNGQGGSYEQYV. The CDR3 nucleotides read TGTGCCAGCAACGGACAGGGGGGTTCCTACGAGCAGTACGTC.

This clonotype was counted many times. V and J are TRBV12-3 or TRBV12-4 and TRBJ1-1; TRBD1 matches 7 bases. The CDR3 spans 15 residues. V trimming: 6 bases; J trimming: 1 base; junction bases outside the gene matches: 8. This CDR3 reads CASSPAQGWNTEAFF. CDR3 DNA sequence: TGTGCCAGCAGCCCAGCACAGGGGTGGAACACTGAAGCTTTCTTT.

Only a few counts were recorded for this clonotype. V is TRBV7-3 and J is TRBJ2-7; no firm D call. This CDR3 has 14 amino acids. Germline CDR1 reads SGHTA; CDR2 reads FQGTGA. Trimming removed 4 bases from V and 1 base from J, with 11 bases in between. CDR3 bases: TGTGCCAGCAGCTCCTCGGCACAGTCCTACGAGCAGTACTTC. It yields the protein CASSSSAQSYEQYF.

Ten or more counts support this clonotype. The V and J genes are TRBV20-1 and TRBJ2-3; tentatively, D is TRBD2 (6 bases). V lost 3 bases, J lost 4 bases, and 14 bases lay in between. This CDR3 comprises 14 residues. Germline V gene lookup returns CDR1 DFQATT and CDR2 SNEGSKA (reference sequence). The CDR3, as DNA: TGCAGTGCTAGCGGGAGCGGAGAGCCAGATACGCAGTATTTT. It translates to CSASGSGEPDTQYF.

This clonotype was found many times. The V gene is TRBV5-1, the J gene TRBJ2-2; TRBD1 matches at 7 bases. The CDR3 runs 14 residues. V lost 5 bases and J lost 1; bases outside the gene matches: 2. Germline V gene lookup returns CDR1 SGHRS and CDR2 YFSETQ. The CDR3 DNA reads TGCGCCAGCAGAGGGACAGAGAACACCGGGGAGCTGTTTTTT. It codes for CASRGTENTGELFF.

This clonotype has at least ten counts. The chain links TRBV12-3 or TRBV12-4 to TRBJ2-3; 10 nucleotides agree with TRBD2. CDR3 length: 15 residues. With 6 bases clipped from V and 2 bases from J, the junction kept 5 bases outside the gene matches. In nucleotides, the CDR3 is TGTGCCAGCAGACGCGGGACTAGCGACACAGATACGCAGTATTTT. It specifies CASRRGTSDTDTQYF.

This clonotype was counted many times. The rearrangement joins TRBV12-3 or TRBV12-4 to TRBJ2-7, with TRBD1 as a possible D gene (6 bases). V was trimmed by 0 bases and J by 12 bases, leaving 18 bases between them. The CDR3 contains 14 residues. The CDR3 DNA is TGTGCCAGCAGTTTAGCCGGACAGCCAAAAAGAGGGTACTTC. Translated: CASSLAGQPKRGYF.

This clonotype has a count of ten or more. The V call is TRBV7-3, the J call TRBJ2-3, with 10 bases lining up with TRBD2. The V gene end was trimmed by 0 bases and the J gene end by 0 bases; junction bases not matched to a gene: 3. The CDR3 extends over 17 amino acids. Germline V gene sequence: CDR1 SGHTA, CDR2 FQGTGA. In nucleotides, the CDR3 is TGTGCCAGCAGCTTAACGGGACTAGCGACTAGCACAGATACGCAGTATTTT. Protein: CASSLTGLATSTDTQYF.

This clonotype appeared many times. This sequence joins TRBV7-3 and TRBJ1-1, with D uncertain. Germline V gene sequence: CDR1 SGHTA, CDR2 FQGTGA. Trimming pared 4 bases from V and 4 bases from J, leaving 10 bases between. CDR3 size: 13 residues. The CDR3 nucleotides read TGTGCCAGCAGCTCCACCGGGGTCACTGAAGCTTTCTTT. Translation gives CASSSTGVTEAFF. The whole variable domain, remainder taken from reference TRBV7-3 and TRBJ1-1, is GAGVSQTPSNKVTEKGKYVELRCDPISGHTALYWYRQSLGQGPEFLIYFQGTGAADDSGLPNDRFFAVRPEGSVSTLKIQRTERGDSAVYLCASSSTGVTEAFFGQGTRLTVV.

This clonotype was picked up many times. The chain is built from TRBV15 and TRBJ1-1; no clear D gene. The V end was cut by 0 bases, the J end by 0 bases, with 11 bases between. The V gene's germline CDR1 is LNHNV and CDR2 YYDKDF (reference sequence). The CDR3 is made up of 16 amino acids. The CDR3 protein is CATSRDGREMNTEAFF. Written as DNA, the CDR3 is TGTGCCACCAGCAGAGATGGACGGGAGATGAACACTGAAGCTTTCTTT.

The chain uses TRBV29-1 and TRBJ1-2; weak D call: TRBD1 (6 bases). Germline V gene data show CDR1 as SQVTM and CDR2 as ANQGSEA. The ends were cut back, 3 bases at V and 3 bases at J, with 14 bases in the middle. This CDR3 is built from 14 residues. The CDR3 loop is CSVDSREGDYGYTF. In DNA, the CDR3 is TGCAGCGTTGACTCCCGGGAGGGGGACTATGGCTACACCTTC.

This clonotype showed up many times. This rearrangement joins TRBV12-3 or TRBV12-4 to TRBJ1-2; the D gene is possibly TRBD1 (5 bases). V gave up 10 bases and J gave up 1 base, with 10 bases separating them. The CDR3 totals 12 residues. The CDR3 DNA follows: TGTGCCATCAGCAGGGATAACTATGGCTACACCTTC. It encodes CAISRDNYGYTF.

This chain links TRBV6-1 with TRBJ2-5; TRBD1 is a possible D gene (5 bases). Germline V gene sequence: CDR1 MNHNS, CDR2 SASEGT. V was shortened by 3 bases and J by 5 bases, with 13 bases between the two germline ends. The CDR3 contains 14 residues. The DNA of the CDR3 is TGTGCCAGCAGTGAGACAGCATCGGTGGAGACCCAGTACTTC. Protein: CASSETASVETQYF.

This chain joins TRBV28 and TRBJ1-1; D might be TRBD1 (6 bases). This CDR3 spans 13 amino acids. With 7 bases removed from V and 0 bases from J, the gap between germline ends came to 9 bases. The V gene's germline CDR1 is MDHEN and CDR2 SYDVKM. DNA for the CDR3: TGTGCCAGCATTAACAGGGTGAACACTGAAGCTTTCTTT. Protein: CASINRVNTEAFF.

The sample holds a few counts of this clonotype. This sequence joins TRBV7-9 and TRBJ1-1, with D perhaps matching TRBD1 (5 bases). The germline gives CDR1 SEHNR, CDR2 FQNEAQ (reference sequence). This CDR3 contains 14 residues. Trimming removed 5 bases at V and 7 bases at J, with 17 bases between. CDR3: CASSHAGQGGEAFF. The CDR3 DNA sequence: TGTGCCAGCAGCCATGCGGGGCAGGGCGGTGAAGCTTTCTTT. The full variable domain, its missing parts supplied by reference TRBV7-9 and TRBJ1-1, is DTGVSQNPRHKITKRGQNVTFRCDPISEHNRLYWYRQTLGQGPEFLTYFQNEAQLEKSRLLSDRFSAERPKGSFSTLEIQRTEQGDSAMYLCASSHAGQGGEAFFGQGTRLTVV.

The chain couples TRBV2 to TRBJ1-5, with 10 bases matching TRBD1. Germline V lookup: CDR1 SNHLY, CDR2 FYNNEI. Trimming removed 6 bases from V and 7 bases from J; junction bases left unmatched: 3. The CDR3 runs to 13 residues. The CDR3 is CASRTGGRQPQHF. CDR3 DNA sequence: TGTGCCAGCAGGACAGGGGGCAGGCAGCCCCAGCATTTT.

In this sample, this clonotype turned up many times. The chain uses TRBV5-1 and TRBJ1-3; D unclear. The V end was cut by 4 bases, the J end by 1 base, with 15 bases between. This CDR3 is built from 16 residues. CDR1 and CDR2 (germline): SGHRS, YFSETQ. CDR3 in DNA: TGCGCCAGCAGCGTCCAAGGACCGCTGTCTGGAAACACCATATATTTT. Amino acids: CASSVQGPLSGNTIYF. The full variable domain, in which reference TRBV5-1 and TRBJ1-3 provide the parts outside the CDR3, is KAGVTQTPRYLIKTRGQQVTLSCSPISGHRSVSWYQQTPGQGLQFLFEYFSETQRNKGNFPGRFSGRQFSNSRSEMNVSTLELGDSALYLCASSVQGPLSGNTIYFGEGSWLTVV.

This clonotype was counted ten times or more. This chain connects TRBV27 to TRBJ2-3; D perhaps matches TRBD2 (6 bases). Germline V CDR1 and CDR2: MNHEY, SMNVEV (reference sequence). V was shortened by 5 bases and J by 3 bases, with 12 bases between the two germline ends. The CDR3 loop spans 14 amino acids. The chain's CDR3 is CASSPTSMTDTQYF. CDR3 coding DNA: TGTGCCAGCAGTCCGACTAGTATGACAGATACGCAGTATTTT.

This CDR3 is CASVAQGSEQYF. In DNA, the CDR3 is TGTGCCAGCGTGGCACAGGGGTCCGAGCAGTACTTC. This chain joins TRBV11-2 and TRBJ2-7; 7 bases are a match to TRBD1. The V segment lost 8 bases and the J segment 6 bases; nucleotides outside the gene matches: 7. CDR3 length: 12 amino acids. CDR1 is SGHAT, CDR2 FQNNGV, per germline. Combining the CDR3 with reference TRBV11-2 and TRBJ2-7 gives the whole variable domain EAGVAQSPRYKIIEKRQSVAFWCNPISGHATLYWYQQILGQGPKLLIQFQNNGVVDDSQLPKDRFSAERLKGVDSTLKIQPAKLEDSAVYLCASVAQGSEQYFGPGTRLTVT.

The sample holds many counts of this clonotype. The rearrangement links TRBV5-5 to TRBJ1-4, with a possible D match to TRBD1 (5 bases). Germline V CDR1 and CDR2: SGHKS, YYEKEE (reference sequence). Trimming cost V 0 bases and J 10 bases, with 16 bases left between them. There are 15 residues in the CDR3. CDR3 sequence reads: CASSLGVRAPGKLFF. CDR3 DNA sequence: TGTGCCAGCAGCTTGGGAGTCAGGGCCCCTGGAAAACTGTTTTTT.

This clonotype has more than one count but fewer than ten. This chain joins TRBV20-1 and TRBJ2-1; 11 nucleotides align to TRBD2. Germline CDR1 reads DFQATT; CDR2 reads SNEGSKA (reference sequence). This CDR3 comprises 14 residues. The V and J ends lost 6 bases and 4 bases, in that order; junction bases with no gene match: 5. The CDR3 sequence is CSAQTSGAYNEQFF. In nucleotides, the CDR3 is TGCAGTGCCCAGACTAGCGGGGCATACAATGAGCAGTTCTTC.

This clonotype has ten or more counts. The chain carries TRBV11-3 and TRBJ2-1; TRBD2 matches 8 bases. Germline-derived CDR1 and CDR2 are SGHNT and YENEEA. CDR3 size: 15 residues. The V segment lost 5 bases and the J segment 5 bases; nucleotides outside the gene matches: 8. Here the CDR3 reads CASSLRLARHNEQFF. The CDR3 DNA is TGTGCCAGCAGCCTGCGACTAGCGCGTCACAATGAGCAGTTCTTC.

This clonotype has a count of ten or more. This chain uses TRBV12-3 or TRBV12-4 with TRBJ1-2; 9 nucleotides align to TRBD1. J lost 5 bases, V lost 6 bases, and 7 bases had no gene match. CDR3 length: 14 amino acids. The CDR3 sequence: CASRETGGLYGYTF. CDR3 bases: TGTGCCAGCAGAGAAACAGGGGGCCTTTATGGCTACACCTTC.

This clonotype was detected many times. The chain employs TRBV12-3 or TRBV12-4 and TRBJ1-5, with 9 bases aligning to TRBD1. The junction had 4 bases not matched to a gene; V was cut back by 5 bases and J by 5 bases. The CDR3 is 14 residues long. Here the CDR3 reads CASSSTGGHQPQHF. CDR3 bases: TGTGCCAGCAGTAGTACAGGGGGCCATCAGCCCCAGCATTTT.

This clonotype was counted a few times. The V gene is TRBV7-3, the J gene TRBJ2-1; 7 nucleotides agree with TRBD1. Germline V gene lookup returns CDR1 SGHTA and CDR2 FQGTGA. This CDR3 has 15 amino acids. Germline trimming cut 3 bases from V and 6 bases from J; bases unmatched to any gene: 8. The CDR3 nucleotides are TGTGCCAGCAGCTTTGGGACAGCCTCTCGCAATGAGCAGTTCTTC. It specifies CASSFGTASRNEQFF.

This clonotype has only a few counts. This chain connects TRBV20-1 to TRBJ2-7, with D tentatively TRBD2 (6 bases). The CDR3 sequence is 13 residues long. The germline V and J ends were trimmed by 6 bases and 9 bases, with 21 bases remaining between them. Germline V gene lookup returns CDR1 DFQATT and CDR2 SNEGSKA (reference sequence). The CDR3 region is CSASGLPTPRQYF. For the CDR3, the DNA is TGCAGTGCCTCGGGACTGCCCACCCCTCGGCAGTACTTC.

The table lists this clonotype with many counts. CDR3 in amino acids: CASGLVHQVPSTDTQYF. The CDR3 bases are TGTGCTAGTGGTTTGGTACACCAGGTTCCTAGCACAGATACGCAGTATTTT. The chain employs TRBV12-5 and TRBJ2-3, with unresolved D. The CDR3 is made up of 17 amino acids. V lost 0 bases and J 0 bases, leaving 13 bases between the germline ends. Germline lookup yields CDR1 LGHNT and CDR2 FRNRAP.

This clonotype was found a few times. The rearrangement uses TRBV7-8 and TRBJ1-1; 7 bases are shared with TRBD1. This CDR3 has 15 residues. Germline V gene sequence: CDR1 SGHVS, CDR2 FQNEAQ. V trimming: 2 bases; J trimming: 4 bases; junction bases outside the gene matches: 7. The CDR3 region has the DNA TGTGCCAGCAGCTTAAATAGGGGGCGGTCCACTGAAGCTTTCTTT. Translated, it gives CASSLNRGRSTEAFF.